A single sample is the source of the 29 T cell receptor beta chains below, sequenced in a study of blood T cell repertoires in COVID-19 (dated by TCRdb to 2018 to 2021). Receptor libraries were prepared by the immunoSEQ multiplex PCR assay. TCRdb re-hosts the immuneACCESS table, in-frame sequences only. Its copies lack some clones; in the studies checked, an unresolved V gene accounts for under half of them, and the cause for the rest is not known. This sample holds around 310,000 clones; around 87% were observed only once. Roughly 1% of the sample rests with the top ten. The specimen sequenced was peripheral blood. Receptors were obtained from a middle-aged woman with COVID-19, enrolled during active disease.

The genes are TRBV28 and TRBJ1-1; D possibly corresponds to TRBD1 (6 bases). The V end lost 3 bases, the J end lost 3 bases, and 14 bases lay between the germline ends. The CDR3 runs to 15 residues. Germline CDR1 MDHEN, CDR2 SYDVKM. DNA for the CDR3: TGTGCCAGCAGTTTCCCAGGGGTACAGTACACTGAAGCTTTCTTT. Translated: CASSFPGVQYTEAFF.

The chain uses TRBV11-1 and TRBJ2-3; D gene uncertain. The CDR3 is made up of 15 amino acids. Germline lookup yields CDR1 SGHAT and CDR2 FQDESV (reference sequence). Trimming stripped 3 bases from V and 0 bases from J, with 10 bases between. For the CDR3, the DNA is TGTGCCAGCAGCTTCGACATAACTAGCACAGATACGCAGTATTTT. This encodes CASSFDITSTDTQYF.

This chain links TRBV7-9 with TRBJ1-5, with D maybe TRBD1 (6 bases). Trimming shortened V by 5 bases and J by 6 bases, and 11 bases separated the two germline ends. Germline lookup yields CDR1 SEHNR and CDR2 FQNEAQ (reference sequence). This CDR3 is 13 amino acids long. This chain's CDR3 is CASSPEGGQPQHF. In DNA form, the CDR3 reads TGTGCCAGCAGCCCCGAAGGGGGTCAGCCCCAGCATTTT.

As DNA, the CDR3 is TGTGCCAGCAGCCAAGGGGTCACTGAAGCTTTCTTT. Residues: CASSQGVTEAFF. This rearrangement joins TRBV6-5 to TRBJ1-1; D is perhaps TRBD1 (5 bases). This CDR3 region has 12 residues. The ends were cut back, 6 bases at V and 4 bases at J, with 9 bases in the middle. Germline CDR1 and CDR2: MNHEY and SVGAGI.

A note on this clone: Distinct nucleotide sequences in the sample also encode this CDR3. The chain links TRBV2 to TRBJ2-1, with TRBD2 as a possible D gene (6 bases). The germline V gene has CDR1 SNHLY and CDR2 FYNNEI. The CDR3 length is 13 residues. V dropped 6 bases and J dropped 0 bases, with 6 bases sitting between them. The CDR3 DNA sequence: TGTGCCAGCAGCGGGAGCTCCTACAATGAGCAGTTCTTC. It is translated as CASSGSSYNEQFF.

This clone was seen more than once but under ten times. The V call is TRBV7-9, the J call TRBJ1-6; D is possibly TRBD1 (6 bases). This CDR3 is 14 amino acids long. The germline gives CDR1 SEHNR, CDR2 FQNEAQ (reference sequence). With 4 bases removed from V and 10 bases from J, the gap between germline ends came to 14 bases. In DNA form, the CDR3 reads TGTGCCAGCAGCTCGGGGGGCGGAAGGTCACCCCTCCACTTT. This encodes CASSSGGGRSPLHF.

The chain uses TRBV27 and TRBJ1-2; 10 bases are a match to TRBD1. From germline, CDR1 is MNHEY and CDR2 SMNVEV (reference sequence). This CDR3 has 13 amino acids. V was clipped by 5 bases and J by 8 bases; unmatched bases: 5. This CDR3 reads CASSPGTGVGYTF. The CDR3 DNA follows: TGTGCCAGCAGTCCGGGGACAGGGGTAGGCTACACCTTC.

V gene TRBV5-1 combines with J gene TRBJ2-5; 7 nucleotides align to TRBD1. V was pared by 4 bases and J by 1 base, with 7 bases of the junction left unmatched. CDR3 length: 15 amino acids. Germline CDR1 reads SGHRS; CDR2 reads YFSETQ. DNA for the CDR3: TGCGCCAGCAGCCTTCAGTACAGGGGCCAAGAGACCCAGTACTTC. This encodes CASSLQYRGQETQYF.

CDR3 in amino acids: CASSSRGHTEAFF. DNA of the CDR3: TGTGCCAGCAGCTCGCGGGGGCACACTGAAGCTTTCTTT. The chain recombines TRBV5-5 with TRBJ1-1; TRBD1 is a possible D gene (6 bases). The CDR3 runs to 13 residues. In germline, CDR1 is SGHKS, CDR2 YYEKEE (reference sequence). Trimming pared 3 bases from V and 3 bases from J, leaving 9 bases between.

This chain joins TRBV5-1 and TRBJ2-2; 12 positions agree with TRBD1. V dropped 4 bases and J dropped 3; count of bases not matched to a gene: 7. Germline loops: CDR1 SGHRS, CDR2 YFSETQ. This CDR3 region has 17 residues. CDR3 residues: CASSVPGTGGYTGELFF. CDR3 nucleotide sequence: TGCGCCAGCAGCGTACCCGGGACAGGGGGCTACACCGGGGAGCTGTTTTTT.

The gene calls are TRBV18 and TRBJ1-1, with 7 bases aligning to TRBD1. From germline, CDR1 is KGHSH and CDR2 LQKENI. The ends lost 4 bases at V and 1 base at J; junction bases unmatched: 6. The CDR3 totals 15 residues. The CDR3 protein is CASSLEQGKNTEAFF. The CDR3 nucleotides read TGTGCCAGCTCACTGGAACAGGGGAAGAACACTGAAGCTTTCTTT.

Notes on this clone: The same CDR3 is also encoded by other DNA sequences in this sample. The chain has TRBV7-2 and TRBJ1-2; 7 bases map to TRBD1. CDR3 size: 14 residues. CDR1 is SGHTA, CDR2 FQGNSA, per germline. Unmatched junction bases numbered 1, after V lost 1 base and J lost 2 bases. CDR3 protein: CASSLGGGNYGYTF. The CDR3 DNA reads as TGTGCCAGCAGCTTAGGAGGGGGCAACTATGGCTACACCTTC. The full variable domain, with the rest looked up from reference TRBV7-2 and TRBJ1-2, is GAGVSQSPSNKVTEKGKDVELRCDPISGHTALYWYRQSLGQGLEFLIYFQGNSAPDKSGLPSDRFSAERTGGSVSTLTIQRTQQEDSAVYLCASSLGGGNYGYTFGSGTRLTVV.

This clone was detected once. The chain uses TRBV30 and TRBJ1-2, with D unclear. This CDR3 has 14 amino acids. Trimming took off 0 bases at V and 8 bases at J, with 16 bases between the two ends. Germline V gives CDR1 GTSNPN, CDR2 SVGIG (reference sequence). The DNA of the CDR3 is TGTGCCTGGAGTGTTCCGGTTACTAAGTGGGGCTACACCTTC. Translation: CAWSVPVTKWGYTF.

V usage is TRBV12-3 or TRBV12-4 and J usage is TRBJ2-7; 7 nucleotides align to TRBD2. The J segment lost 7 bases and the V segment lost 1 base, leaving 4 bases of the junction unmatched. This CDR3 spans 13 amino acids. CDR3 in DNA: TGTGCCAGCAGTTTAGATGCGGGAGTTGAGCAGTACTTC. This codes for CASSLDAGVEQYF.

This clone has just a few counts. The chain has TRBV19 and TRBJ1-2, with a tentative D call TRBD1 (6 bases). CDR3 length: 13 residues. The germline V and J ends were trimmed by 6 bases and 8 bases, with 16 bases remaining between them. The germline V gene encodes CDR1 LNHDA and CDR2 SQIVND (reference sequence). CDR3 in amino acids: CASSSWGQGGYTF. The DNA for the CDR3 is TGTGCCAGTAGCTCCTGGGGGCAGGGAGGCTACACCTTC.

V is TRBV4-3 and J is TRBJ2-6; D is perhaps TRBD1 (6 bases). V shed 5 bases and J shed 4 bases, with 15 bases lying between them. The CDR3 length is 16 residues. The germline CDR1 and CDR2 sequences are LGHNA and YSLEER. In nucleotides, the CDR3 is TGCGCCAGCAGCGGAGTCAGGGGCCCCGGGGCCAACGTCCTGACTTTC. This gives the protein CASSGVRGPGANVLTF.

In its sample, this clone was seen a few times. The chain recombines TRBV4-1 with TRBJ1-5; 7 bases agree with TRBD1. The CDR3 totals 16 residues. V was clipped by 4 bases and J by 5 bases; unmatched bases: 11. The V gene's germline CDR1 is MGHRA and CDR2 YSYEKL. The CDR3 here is CASSPYAGTEYQPQHF. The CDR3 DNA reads TGCGCCAGCAGCCCCTACGCCGGGACAGAATATCAGCCCCAGCATTTT.

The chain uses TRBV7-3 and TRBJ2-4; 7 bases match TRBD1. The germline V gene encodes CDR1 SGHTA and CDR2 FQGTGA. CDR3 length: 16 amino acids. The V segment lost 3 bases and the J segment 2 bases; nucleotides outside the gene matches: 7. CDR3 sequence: CASSLVPTGTKNIQYF. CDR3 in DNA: TGTGCCAGCAGCTTGGTTCCGACAGGGACCAAAAACATTCAGTACTTC.

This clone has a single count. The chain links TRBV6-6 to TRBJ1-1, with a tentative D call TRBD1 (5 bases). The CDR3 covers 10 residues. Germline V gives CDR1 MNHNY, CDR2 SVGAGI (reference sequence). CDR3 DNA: TGTGGTACGGGGGGCACTGAAGCTTTCTTT. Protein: CGTGGTEAFF.

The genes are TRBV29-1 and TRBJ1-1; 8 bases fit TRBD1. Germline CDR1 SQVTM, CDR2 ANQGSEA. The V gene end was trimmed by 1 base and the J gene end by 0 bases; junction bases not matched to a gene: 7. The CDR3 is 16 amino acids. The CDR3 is CSVEGTGTSMNTEAFF. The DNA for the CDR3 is TGCAGCGTTGAAGGGACAGGGACTAGCATGAACACTGAAGCTTTCTTT.

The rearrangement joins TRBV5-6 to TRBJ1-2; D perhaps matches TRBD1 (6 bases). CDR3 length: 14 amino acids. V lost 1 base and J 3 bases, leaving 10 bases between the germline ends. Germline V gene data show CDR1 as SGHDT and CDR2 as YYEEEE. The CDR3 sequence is CASSLYTGYYGYTF. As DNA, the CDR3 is TGTGCCAGCAGCTTGTACACAGGGTACTATGGCTACACCTTC.

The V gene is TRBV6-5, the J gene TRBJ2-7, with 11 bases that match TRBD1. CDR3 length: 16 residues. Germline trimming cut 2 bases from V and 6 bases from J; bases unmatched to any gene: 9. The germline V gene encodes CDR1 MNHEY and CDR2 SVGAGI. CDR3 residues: CASSYAPGTGGFEQYF. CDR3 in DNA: TGTGCCAGCAGTTACGCCCCCGGGACAGGGGGTTTCGAGCAGTACTTC.

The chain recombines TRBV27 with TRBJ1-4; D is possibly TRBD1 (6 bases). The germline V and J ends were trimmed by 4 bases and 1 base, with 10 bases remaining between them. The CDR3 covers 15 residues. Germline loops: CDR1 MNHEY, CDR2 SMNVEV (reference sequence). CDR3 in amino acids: CASSSARGTNEKLFF. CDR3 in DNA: TGTGCCAGCAGTTCGGCCAGGGGAACTAATGAAAAACTGTTTTTT.

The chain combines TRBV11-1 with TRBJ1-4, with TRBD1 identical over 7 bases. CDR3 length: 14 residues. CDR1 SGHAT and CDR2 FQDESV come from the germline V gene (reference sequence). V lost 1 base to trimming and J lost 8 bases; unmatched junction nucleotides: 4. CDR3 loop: CASSLDRGGEKLFF. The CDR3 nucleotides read TGTGCCAGCAGCTTAGACAGGGGTGGCGAAAAACTGTTTTTT.

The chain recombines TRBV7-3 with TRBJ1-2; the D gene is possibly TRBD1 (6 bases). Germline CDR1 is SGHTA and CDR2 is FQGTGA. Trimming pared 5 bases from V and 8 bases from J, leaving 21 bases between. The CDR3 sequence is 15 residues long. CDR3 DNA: TGTGCCAGCAGCCCGCCGGACAGCGACTTTGGGGGCTACACCTTC. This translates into CASSPPDSDFGGYTF.

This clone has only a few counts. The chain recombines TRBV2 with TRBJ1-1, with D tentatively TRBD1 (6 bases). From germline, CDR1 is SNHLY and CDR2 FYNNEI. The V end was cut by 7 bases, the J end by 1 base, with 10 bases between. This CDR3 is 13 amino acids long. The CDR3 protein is CASNLDRNTEAFF. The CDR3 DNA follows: TGTGCCAGCAATCTGGACAGGAACACTGAAGCTTTCTTT.

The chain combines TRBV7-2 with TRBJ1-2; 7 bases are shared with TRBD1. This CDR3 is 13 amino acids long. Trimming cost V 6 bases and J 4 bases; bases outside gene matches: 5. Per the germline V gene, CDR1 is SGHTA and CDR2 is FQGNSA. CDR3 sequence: CASRRGQAYGYTF. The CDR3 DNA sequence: TGTGCCAGCAGACGCGGACAGGCCTATGGCTACACCTTC.

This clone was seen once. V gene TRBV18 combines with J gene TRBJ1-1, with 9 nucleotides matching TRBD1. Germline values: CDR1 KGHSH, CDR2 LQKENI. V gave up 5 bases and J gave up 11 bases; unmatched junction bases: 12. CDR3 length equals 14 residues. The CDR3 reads CASSEGQGPRSAFF. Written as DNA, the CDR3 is TGTGCCAGCTCAGAGGGACAGGGTCCACGTAGTGCTTTCTTT. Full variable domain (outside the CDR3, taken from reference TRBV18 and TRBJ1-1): NAGVMQNPRHLVRRRGQEARLRCSPMKGHSHVYWYRQLPEEGLKFMVYLQKENIIDESGMPKERFSAEFPKEGPSILRIQQVVRGDSAAYFCASSEGQGPRSAFFGQGTRLTVV.

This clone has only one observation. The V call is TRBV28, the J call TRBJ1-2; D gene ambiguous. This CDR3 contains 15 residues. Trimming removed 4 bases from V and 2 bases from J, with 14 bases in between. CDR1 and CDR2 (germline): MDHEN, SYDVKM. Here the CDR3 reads CASSSRSTLNYGYTF. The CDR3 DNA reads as TGTGCCAGCAGTTCCCGGAGCACTCTGAACTATGGCTACACCTTC.